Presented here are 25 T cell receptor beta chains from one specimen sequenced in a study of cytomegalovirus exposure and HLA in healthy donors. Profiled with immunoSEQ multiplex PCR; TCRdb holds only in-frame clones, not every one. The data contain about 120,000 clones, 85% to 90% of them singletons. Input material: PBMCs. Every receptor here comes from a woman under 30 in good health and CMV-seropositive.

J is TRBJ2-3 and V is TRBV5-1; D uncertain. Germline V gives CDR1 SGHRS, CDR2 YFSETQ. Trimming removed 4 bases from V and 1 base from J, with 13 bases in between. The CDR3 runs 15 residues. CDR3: CASSSRWARTDTQYF. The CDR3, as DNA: TGCGCCAGCAGCAGCAGGTGGGCCCGCACAGATACGCAGTATTTT.

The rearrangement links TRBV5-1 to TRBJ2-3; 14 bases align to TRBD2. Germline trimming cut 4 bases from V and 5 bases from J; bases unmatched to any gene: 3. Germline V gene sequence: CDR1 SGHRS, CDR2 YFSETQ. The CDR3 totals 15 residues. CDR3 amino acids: CASSPGTSGRDTQYF. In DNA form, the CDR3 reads TGCGCCAGCAGCCCCGGGACTAGCGGGAGAGATACGCAGTATTTT.

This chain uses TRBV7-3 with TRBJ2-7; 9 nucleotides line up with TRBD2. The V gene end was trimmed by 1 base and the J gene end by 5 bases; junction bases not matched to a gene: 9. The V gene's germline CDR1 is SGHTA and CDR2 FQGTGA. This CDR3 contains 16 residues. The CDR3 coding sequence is TGTGCCAGCAGCTTAAAGGGAGCGGGAGGTTCCAACGAGCAGTACTTC. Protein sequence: CASSLKGAGGSNEQYF.

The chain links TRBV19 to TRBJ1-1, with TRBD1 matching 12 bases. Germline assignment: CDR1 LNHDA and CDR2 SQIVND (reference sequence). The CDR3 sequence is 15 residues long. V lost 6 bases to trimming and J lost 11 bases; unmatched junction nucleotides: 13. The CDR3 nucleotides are TGTGCCAGTAGCGATCCGGGGACAGGGGGCTTTGAGGCTTTCTTT. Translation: CASSDPGTGGFEAFF.

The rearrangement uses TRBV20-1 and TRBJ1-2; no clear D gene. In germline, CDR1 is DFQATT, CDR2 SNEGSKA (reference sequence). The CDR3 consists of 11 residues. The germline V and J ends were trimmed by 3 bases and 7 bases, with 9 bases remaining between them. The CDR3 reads CSASQRVGYTF. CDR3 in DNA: TGCAGTGCTAGTCAGAGGGTTGGCTACACCTTC.

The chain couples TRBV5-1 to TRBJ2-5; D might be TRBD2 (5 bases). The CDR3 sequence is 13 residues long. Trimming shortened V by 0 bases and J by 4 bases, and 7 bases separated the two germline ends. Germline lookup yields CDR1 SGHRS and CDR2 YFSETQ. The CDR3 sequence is CASSLAAGETQYF. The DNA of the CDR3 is TGCGCCAGCAGCTTGGCGGCGGGAGAGACCCAGTACTTC.

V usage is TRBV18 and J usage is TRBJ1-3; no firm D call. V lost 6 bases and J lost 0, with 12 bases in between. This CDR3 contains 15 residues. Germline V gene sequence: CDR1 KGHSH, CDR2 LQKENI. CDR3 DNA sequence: TGTGCCAGCTCGTCGGTCGGAGTCTCTGGAAACACCATATATTTT. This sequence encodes CASSSVGVSGNTIYF.

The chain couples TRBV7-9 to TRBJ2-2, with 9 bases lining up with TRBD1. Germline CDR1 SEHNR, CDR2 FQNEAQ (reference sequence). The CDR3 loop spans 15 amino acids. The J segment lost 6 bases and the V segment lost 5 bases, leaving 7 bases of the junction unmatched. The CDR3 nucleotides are TGTGCCAGCAGCCCTTGGACAGGGGTAGCCGGGGAGCTGTTTTTT. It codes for CASSPWTGVAGELFF.

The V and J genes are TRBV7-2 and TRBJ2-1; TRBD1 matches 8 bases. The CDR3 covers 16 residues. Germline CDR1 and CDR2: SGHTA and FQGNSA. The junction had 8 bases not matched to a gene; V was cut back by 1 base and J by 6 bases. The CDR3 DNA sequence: TGTGCCAGCAGCTTAGTTCAGGGGGCGCTTCCCAATGAGCAGTTCTTC. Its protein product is CASSLVQGALPNEQFF.

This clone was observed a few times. The DNA of the CDR3 is TGCAGCGTCGACAGGGCTGACACTGAAGCTTTCTTT. This translates into CSVDRADTEAFF. This chain connects TRBV29-1 to TRBJ1-1; 7 nucleotides agree with TRBD1. This CDR3 has 12 amino acids. Looked up from germline, CDR1 is SQVTM and CDR2 is ANQGSEA. The junction had 4 bases not matched to a gene; V was cut back by 6 bases and J by 3 bases.

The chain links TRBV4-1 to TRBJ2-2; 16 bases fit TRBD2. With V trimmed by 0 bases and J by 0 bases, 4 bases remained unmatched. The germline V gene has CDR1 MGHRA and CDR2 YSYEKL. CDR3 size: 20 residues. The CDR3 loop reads CASSQDVGTSGGANTGELFF. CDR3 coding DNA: TGCGCCAGCAGCCAAGATGTGGGGACTAGCGGGGGGGCGAACACCGGGGAGCTGTTTTTT.

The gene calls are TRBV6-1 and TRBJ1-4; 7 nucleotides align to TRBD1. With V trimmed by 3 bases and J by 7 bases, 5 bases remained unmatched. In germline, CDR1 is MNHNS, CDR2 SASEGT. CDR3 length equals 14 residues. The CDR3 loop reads CASSETGIVEKLFF. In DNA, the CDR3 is TGTGCCAGCAGTGAGACAGGGATAGTTGAAAAACTGTTTTTT.

The CDR3 spells CASGGGTPVYF. CDR3 DNA: TGTGCCAGCGGGGGGGGGACTCCCGTGTATTTT. The J gene is TRBJ2-3, the V gene TRBV2; 7 bases agree with TRBD2. The CDR3 runs to 11 residues. From germline, CDR1 is SNHLY and CDR2 FYNNEI. V shed 8 bases and J 14 bases; nucleotides not matched to a gene: 10. Complete variable domain (other parts from reference TRBV2 and TRBJ2-3): EPEVTQTPSHQVTQMGQEVILRCVPISNHLYFYWYRQILGQKVEFLVSFYNNEISEKSEIFDDQFSVERPDGSNFTLKIRSTKLEDSAMYFCASGGGTPVYFGPGTRLTVL.

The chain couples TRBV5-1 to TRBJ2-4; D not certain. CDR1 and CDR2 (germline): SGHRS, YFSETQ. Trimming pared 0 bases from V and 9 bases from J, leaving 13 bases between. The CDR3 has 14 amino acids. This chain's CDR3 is CASSLDPLGGIQYF. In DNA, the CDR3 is TGCGCCAGCAGCTTGGATCCTCTCGGCGGCATTCAGTACTTC. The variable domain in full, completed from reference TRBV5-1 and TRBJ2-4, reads KAGVTQTPRYLIKTRGQQVTLSCSPISGHRSVSWYQQTPGQGLQFLFEYFSETQRNKGNFPGRFSGRQFSNSRSEMNVSTLELGDSALYLCASSLDPLGGIQYFGAGTRLSVL.

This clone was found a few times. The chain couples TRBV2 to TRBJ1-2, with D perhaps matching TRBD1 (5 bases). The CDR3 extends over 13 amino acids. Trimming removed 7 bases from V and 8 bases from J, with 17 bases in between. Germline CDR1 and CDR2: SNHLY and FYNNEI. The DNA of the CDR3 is TGTGCCAGCAATGGGTATGCGGGGGAAGGCTACACCTTC. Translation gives CASNGYAGEGYTF.

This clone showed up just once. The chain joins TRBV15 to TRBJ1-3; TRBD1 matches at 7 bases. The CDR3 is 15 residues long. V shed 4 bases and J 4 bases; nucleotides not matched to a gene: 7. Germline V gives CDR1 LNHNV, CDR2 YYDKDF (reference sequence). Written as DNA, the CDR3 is TGTGCCACCAGCACCCGACAGGGTCGGGGAAACACCATATATTTT. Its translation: CATSTRQGRGNTIYF.

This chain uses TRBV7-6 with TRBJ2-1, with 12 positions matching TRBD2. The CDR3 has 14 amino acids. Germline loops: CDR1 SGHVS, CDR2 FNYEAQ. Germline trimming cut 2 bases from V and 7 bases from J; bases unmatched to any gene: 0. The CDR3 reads CASSLLAGGNEQFF. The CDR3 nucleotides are TGTGCCAGCAGCTTACTAGCGGGAGGGAATGAGCAGTTCTTC.

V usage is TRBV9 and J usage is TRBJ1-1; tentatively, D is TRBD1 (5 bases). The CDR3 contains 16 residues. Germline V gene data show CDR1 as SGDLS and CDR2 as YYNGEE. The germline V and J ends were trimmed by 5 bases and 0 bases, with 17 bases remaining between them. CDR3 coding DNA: TGTGCCAGCAGACCCCAGGAGGGGAGTCTGAACACTGAAGCTTTCTTT. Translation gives CASRPQEGSLNTEAFF.

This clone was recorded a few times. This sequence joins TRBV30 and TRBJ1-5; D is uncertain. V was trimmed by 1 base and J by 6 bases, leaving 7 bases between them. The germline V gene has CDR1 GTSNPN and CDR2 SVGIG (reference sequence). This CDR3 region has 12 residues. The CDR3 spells CAWSAGPQPQHF. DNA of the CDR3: TGTGCCTGGAGTGCTGGCCCTCAGCCCCAGCATTTT. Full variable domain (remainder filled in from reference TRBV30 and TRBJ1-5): SQTIHQWPATLVQPVGSPLSLECTVEGTSNPNLYWYRQAAGRGLQLLFYSVGIGQISSEVPQNLSASRPQDRQFILSSKKLLLSDSGFYLCAWSAGPQPQHFGDGTRLSIL.

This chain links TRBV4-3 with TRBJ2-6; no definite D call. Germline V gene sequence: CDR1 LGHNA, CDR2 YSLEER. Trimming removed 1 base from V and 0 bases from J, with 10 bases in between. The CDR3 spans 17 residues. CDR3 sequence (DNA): TGCGCCAGCAGCCAAGGGATTACGGGCTCTGGGGCCAACGTCCTGACTTTC. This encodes CASSQGITGSGANVLTF.

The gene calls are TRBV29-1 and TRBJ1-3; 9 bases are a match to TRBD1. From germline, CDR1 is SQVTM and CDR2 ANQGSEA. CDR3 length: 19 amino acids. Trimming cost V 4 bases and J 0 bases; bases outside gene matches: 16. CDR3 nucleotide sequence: TGCAGCGTTGCGAAAGGGGGATGGGACAGGGACTTCTCTGGAAACACCATATATTTT. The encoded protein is CSVAKGGWDRDFSGNTIYF.

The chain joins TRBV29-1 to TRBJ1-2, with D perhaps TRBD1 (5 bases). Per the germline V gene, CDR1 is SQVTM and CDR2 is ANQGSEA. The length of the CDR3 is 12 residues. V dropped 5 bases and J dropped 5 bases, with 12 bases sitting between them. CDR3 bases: TGCAGCGTTTTTCAGGGAGGGTATGGCTACACCTTC. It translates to CSVFQGGYGYTF.

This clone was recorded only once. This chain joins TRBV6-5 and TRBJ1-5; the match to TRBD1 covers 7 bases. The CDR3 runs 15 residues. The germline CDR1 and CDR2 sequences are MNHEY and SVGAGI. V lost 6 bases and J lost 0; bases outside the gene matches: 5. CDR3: CASSPDRASNQPQHF. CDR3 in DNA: TGTGCCAGCAGCCCCGACAGGGCTAGCAATCAGCCCCAGCATTTT.

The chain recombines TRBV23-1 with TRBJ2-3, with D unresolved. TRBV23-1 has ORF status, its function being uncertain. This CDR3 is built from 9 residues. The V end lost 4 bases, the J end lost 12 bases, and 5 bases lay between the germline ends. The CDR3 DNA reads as TGCGCCAGCAGTCCCCCACAGTATTTT. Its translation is CASSPPQYF.

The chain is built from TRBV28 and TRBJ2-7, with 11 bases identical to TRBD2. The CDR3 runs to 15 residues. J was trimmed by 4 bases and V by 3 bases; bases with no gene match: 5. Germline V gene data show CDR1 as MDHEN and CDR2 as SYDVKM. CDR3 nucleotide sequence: TGTGCCAGCAGTTTCCTAGCGGGAGGAAATTACGAGCAGTACTTC. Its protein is CASSFLAGGNYEQYF. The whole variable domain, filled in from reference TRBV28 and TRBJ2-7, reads DVKVTQSSRYLVKRTGEKVFLECVQDMDHENMFWYRQDPGLGLRLIYFSYDVKMKEKGDIPEGYSVSREKKERFSLILESASTNQTSMYLCASSFLAGGNYEQYFGPGTRLTVT.